This TCR beta chain was recorded in a study of blood T cells in healthy people across ages. Study-level results: TCR beta diversity was tightly associated with the proportion of naive T cells.

About this clonotype itself: Its antigen is unidentified.

Combining a sample-barcoded 5' primer with a J-beta primer mix, a second PCR ran for about 7 to 11 cycles. TCRdb ran MiXCR on the 5' RACE reads and lists one entry per CDR3 protein. The sample includes approximately 1.5 million distinct CDR3 sequences, 40% to 45% seen only once; the top ten take about 4%. The donors, healthy Caucasians from Russia, were aged 6 to 90. V shed 6 bases and J 0 bases; nucleotides not matched to a gene: 5. Germline assignment: CDR1 MNHEY and CDR2 SMNVEV (reference sequence). The CDR3 is made up of 17 amino acids. The J gene is TRBJ2-7, the V gene TRBV27; TRBD2 matches at 16 bases. This receptor was taken from a woman in her late teens or twenties in good health. The sample taken for sequencing was blood. In DNA form, the CDR3 reads TGTGCCAGCAGGGGACTAGCGGGAGGGCCGGCCTCCTACGAGCAGTACTTC. Translated, it gives CASRGLAGGPASYEQYF.